This T cell receptor beta chain is from a study of blood T cell repertoires in COVID-19. Study overall: Sites across the United States, Italy and Spain contributed samples from acute and convalescent COVID-19. The analysed material was cDNA or gDNA that came from T cells, B-cell-depleted T cells, or PBMCs.

This clone was detected only a few times. Libraries were prepared by immunoSEQ multiplex PCR; TCRdb keeps only in-frame clonotypes and omits some of them. The sample has 200,000 to 250,000 clones, 86% seen once. This study enrolled people aged 18 to 89 from about two dozen US geographic areas. The study assigned cohorts using participant-reported clinical history. This CDR3 comprises 15 residues. The junction had 8 bases not matched to a gene; V was cut back by 7 bases and J by 4 bases. The germline gives CDR1 SQVTM, CDR2 ANQGSEA. Sequences were obtained from PBMCs or T cells enriched from blood (not recorded which). The rearrangement links TRBV29-1 to TRBJ2-1; 12 bases are shared with TRBD2. The receptor comes from a woman in her thirties or forties with acute COVID-19. CDR3 DNA sequence: TGCAGCGCTCAACTAGCGGGAGGAACTTACAATGAGCAGTTCTTC. This sequence encodes CSAQLAGGTYNEQFF.